One sample yielded the 30 T cell receptor beta chains listed below, sequenced in a study of CD8+ T cells in alopecia areata. Combined cutaneous lymph node cells underwent sorting by CD4, CD8alpha, NKG2D, NKG2ACE and additional markers. RNA was isolated and reverse transcribed to cDNA, the sequencing template. Assay: immunoSEQ multiplex PCR; the TCRdb copy retains only in-frame clones and omits some. The sample shows roughly 260,000 clones, none of them appearing just once. Sequences were obtained from CD4+ T cells sorted from a lymph node. The source is a C3H/HeJ mouse with alopecia areata. MHC haplotype of the strain: H2-k.

The table lists this clone with a few counts. Gene names and germline refer to mouse. The observed sequence ends 4 residues before the CDR3 terminus, with the missing tail filled in from the germline J gene. The J gene is TRBJ2-7, the V gene TRBV1; TRBD2 matches at 9 bases. The CDR3 length is 15 residues. Trimming at V came to 0 bases and at J to 0 bases, leaving 0 bases not matched to a gene. Germline V gene sequence: CDR1 NSQYPW, CDR2 LRSPGD (reference sequence). CDR3 bases read: TGCACCTGCAGTGCAGAACTGGGGGGCTCCTAT. This codes for CTCSAELGGSY. The entire CDR3 sequence reads CTCSAELGGSYEQYF.

This clone was detected a few times. Mouse names are used for the genes. The CDR3 goes on 3 residues after the read ends, and that part is filled in from the germline J gene. This sequence joins TRBV19 and TRBJ1-6; 9 bases agree with TRBD1. TRBJ1-6 belongs to the ORF category, with a function that is uncertain. This CDR3 comprises 15 residues. Trimming at V came to 3 bases and at J to 5 bases, leaving 3 bases not matched to a gene. Germline loops: CDR1 FNHDT, CDR2 SITEND (reference sequence). This chain's CDR3 is CASSKDRGNNSPLYF. The covered CDR3 bases are TGTGCCAGCAGTAAGGACAGGGGAAATAATTCGCCC.

As to this clone: All gene names here are mouse names. The CDR3 sequence is CASSAGTGAQDTQYF. The CDR3 bases that were read are TGTGCCAGCAGTGCCGGGACTGGGGCTCAAGAC. The chain joins TRBV13-3 to TRBJ2-5; 10 bases are shared with TRBD2. The CDR3 extends 4 residues past the end of the read, so its final part is completed from the germline J gene. Germline V CDR1 and CDR2: NNHDY, SYVADS. V gave up 3 bases and J gave up 3 bases; unmatched junction bases: 4. The CDR3 is 15 residues long.

This clone turned up a few times. Mouse germline and gene names are used. Partial CDR3 DNA: TGTGCCAGCAGCCGGACAGGGCCAAACTCC. Translated, it gives CASSRTGPNS. The full CDR3 reads CASSRTGPNSDYTF. The V call is TRBV19, the J call TRBJ1-2, with 8 bases that match TRBD1. The read falls 4 residues short of the CDR3 end, and the missing part is taken from the germline J gene. The germline gives CDR1 FNHDT, CDR2 SITEND (reference sequence). Trimming at V came to 5 bases and at J to 0 bases, leaving 3 bases not matched to a gene. The CDR3 has 14 amino acids.

Only a few counts were recorded for this clone. Mouse germline and gene names are used. The sequence runs out 4 residues before the end of the CDR3; the remainder is reconstructed from the germline J gene. The chain has TRBV1 and TRBJ2-2, with a weak D call TRBD1 (6 bases). Trimming stripped 1 base from V and 4 bases from J, with 7 bases between. Per germline, CDR1 NSQYPW and CDR2 LRSPGD (reference sequence). The CDR3 consists of 14 residues. Incomplete CDR3 DNA: TGCACCTGCAGTGCAGCACAGGGCACCGGG. It is translated as CTCSAAQGTG. The complete CDR3 protein is CTCSAAQGTGQLYF.

This clone was counted between two and nine times. Gene names and germline match the mouse. The read terminates 4 residues before the CDR3 end, so the remaining end is supplied by the germline J gene. The chain links TRBV19 to TRBJ1-1; D not resolved. The length of the CDR3 is 10 residues. CDR1 is FNHDT, CDR2 SITEND, per germline (reference sequence). The part of the CDR3 DNA that was read is TGTGCCAGCAGTAAACAA. This translates into CASSKQ. The full CDR3 protein is CASSKQEVFF.

On this clone: Germline and genes: mouse. Coverage ceases 4 residues before the CDR3 finishes, and the germline J gene fills in the end. This CDR3 is also generated by other DNA sequences in the sample. The chain is built from TRBV19 and TRBJ2-7, with TRBD1 matching 7 bases. This CDR3 has 13 amino acids. Trimming cost V 1 base and J 3 bases; bases outside gene matches: 1. The germline gives CDR1 FNHDT, CDR2 SITEND (reference sequence). The CDR3 sequence is CASSIRDSYEQYF. CDR3 DNA (partial): TGTGCCAGCAGTATAAGGGACAGCTAT.

On this clone: The germline and genes are mouse ones. The CDR3 end falls 4 residues outside the read, so it is completed with the germline J gene. This same CDR3 is encoded by further DNA sequences in the sample. J is TRBJ2-1 and V is TRBV5; TRBD2 matches at 10 bases. The CDR3 is 15 amino acids. CDR1 and CDR2 (germline): LGHNA, YNLKQL (reference sequence). V lost 4 bases and J lost 4; bases outside the gene matches: 4. The CDR3 reads CASSPGTGEYAEQFF. Partial CDR3 DNA: TGTGCCAGCAGCCCCGGGACTGGGGAATATGCT.

As for this clone: Gene names follow the mouse nomenclature. The CDR3 extends 4 residues past the end of the read, so its final part is completed from the germline J gene. Other DNA variants within this sample encode the same CDR3. V gene TRBV5 combines with J gene TRBJ2-7; D is perhaps TRBD1 (5 bases). The length of the CDR3 is 13 residues. Looked up from germline, CDR1 is LGHNA and CDR2 is YNLKQL (reference sequence). CDR3 DNA, as far as it was read: TGTGCCAGCAGCCAAGACGACAGATAT. This sequence encodes CASSQDDRY. The full CDR3 reads CASSQDDRYEQYF.

Regarding this clone: Gene names are the mouse ones. The read terminates 4 residues before the CDR3 end, so the remaining end is supplied by the germline J gene. Other DNA sequences within the sample encode an identical CDR3. The rearrangement joins TRBV13-2 to TRBJ2-5; TRBD2 aligns across 9 bases. The CDR3 contains 15 residues. Germline V gives CDR1 NNHNN, CDR2 SYGAGS (reference sequence). CDR3 DNA (partial): TGTGCCAGCGGTGATGCAGCTGGGGGGGGAGAC. Protein sequence: CASGDAAGGGD. In full, the CDR3 reads CASGDAAGGGDTQYF.

This clone has more than one count but fewer than ten. Each gene name is a mouse one. From the germline J gene comes the end of the CDR3, since the read stops 4 residues before it. The rearrangement joins TRBV5 to TRBJ2-4; the D gene is possibly TRBD1 (5 bases). This CDR3 has 17 amino acids. Germline V gives CDR1 LGHNA, CDR2 YNLKQL (reference sequence). V lost 0 bases to trimming and J lost 0 bases, with 13 bases between them. CDR3 sequence: CASSQEGQGTSQNTLYF. CDR3 bases read: TGTGCCAGCAGCCAAGAGGGCCAGGGAACTAGTCAAAAC.

This clone has at least ten counts. Genes here carry mouse names. Read sequence stops 4 residues before the CDR3 end, and the germline J gene provides the missing end. This chain connects TRBV13-1 to TRBJ1-2; D gene uncertain. Germline lookup yields CDR1 NSHNY and CDR2 SYGAGN. V was trimmed by 3 bases and J by 0 bases, leaving 6 bases between them. This CDR3 spans 13 amino acids. This chain's CDR3 is CASSGNANSDYTF. CDR3 DNA, as far as it was read: TGTGCCAGCAGTGGTAATGCAAACTCC.

This clone was detected only a few times. Mouse gene names and germline throughout. The observed sequence ends 4 residues before the CDR3 terminus, with the missing tail filled in from the germline J gene. V usage is TRBV12-1 and J usage is TRBJ2-7; TRBD2 might be the D (6 bases). CDR1 SGHSN and CDR2 HYEKVE come from the germline V gene. The CDR3 sequence is 14 residues long. This CDR3 is CASSLVTGLYEQYF. The part of the CDR3 DNA that was read is TGTGCCAGCTCTCTCGTTACTGGGTTGTAT.

This clone turned up a few times. All gene names here are mouse names. The read falls 4 residues short of the CDR3 end, and the missing part is taken from the germline J gene. J is TRBJ2-7 and V is TRBV13-2; 9 nucleotides agree with TRBD1. The CDR3 loop spans 14 amino acids. CDR1 is NNHNN and CDR2 is SYGAGS in the germline V gene (reference sequence). CDR3 sequence: CASGDHRGRNEQYF. CDR3 DNA, as far as it was read: TGTGCCAGCGGTGACCACAGGGGGCGGAAT.

This clone was detected only a few times. Gene names refer to mouse genes. With the read ending 4 residues before the CDR3 end, the germline J gene is used to fill in that end. The sample carries other DNA sequences with the same CDR3. V and J are TRBV5 and TRBJ2-1; TRBD2 matches at 9 bases. The CDR3 has 15 amino acids. Unmatched junction bases numbered 2, after V lost 1 base and J lost 4 bases. The germline V gene encodes CDR1 LGHNA and CDR2 YNLKQL (reference sequence). CDR3 DNA, as far as it was read: TGTGCCAGCAGCCAAGGAGGGACTGGGTATGCT. This encodes CASSQGGTGYA. The whole CDR3 sequence reads CASSQGGTGYAEQFF.

This clone was seen only a few times. Gene names are the mouse ones. Sequencing ends 4 residues short of the CDR3 end; the germline J gene provides the rest. This chain connects TRBV19 to TRBJ1-2, with D possibly being TRBD1 (6 bases). The length of the CDR3 is 14 residues. V lost 1 base to trimming and J lost 3 bases, with 10 bases between them. Germline V CDR1 and CDR2: FNHDT, SITEND (reference sequence). The CDR3 loop reads CASSIPGADSDYTF. The CDR3 bases that were read are TGTGCCAGCAGTATACCAGGGGCAGACTCC.

This clone has more than one count but fewer than ten. Mouse gene names and germline throughout. The sequenced CDR3 bases are TGTGCCAGCAGTATGCACAACTAT. Translated, it gives CASSMHNY. In full, the CDR3 is CASSMHNYEQYF. This chain connects TRBV19 to TRBJ2-7; D is ambiguous. The read finishes 4 residues shy of the CDR3 end, and the germline J gene is used to complete it. The CDR3 covers 12 residues. Germline CDR1 and CDR2: FNHDT and SITEND (reference sequence). V gave up 2 bases and J gave up 3 bases, with 6 bases separating them. Based on the CDR3 plus reference TRBV19 and TRBJ2-7, the full variable domain is GGIITQTPKFLIGQEGQKLTLKCQQNFNHDTMYWYRQDSGKGLRLIYYSITENDLQKGDLSEGYDASREKKSSFSLTVTSAQKNEMAVFLCASSMHNYEQYFGPGTRLTVL.

This clone was seen a few times. Gene labels here are mouse ones. The CDR3 protein is CASSSVANSDYTF. The DNA read from the CDR3 is TGTGCCAGCAGTTCAGTAGCAAACTCC. The gene calls are TRBV13-1 and TRBJ1-2; no clear D. The read finishes 4 residues shy of the CDR3 end, and the germline J gene is used to complete it. From germline, CDR1 is NSHNY and CDR2 SYGAGN. V was pared by 4 bases and J by 0 bases, with 7 bases between. CDR3 length equals 13 residues.

This clone was seen more than once but under ten times. Any gene name here is a mouse gene name. The CDR3 end lies 4 residues beyond the end of the read and is filled in from the germline J gene. Different DNA sequences within this sample yield the same CDR3. The chain uses TRBV1 and TRBJ2-2; 11 positions match TRBD2. The CDR3 runs 16 residues. With 3 bases clipped from V and 1 base from J, the junction kept 1 base outside the gene matches. The germline gives CDR1 NSQYPW, CDR2 LRSPGD (reference sequence). The CDR3 protein is CTCSAGTGGNTGQLYF. The sequenced CDR3 bases are TGCACCTGCAGTGCCGGGACTGGGGGAAACACCGGG.

This clone was found a few times. Germline and genes: mouse. The CDR3 is cut off 4 residues early in the read; its end comes from the germline J gene. The chain has TRBV13-3 and TRBJ2-5; a possible D gene is TRBD1 (7 bases). The CDR3 is 14 residues long. CDR1 is NNHDY, CDR2 SYVADS, per germline. The CDR3 region is CASSEVGGRDTQYF. CDR3 bases read: TGTGCCAGCAGTGAGGTAGGGGGCCGAGAC.

This clone was observed a few times. Gene names are mouse gene names. The CDR3 end is not reached by the read, which stops 4 residues before it; the germline J gene fills it in. The chain couples TRBV1 to TRBJ2-1, with 7 bases matching TRBD1. The length of the CDR3 is 13 residues. Trimming took 6 bases from V and 3 from J; bases not matched to a gene: 2. Germline CDR1 reads NSQYPW; CDR2 reads LRSPGD (reference sequence). The CDR3: CTCRDRVYAEQFF. The sequenced CDR3 bases are TGCACCTGCAGAGACAGGGTCTATGCT.

This clone was observed a few times. The genes and germline here are from mouse. The read stops 3 residues short of the end of the CDR3; the missing end is completed from the germline J gene. The rearrangement uses TRBV19 and TRBJ1-6, with TRBD1 as a possible D gene (5 bases). TRBJ1-6 counts as an open reading frame of uncertain function. The CDR3 length is 13 residues. Germline V gene lookup returns CDR1 FNHDT and CDR2 SITEND (reference sequence). V was trimmed by 5 bases and J by 5 bases, leaving 8 bases between them. Incomplete CDR3 DNA: TGTGCCAGCAGCGGACAAAATAATTCGCCC. Protein sequence: CASSGQNNSP. The CDR3, in full, reads CASSGQNNSPLYF.

This clone was observed a few times. Genes and germline come from the mouse. Sequencing ends 4 residues short of the CDR3 end; the germline J gene provides the rest. The V gene is TRBV29, the J gene TRBJ1-1; D remains unclear. Trimming removed 9 bases from V and 0 bases from J, with 8 bases in between. The CDR3 contains 12 residues. Germline V gene sequence: CDR1 MSHET, CDR2 SYDVDS. The CDR3 bases that were read are TGTGCTAGACAGAATGCAAACACA. Amino acids: CARQNANT. In full, the CDR3 is CARQNANTEVFF.

To note about this clone: Any gene name here is a mouse gene name. The CDR3 end lies 4 residues beyond the end of the read and is filled in from the germline J gene. Different DNA sequences within this sample yield the same CDR3. J is TRBJ2-4 and V is TRBV13-1; D is ambiguous. This CDR3 is built from 15 residues. Per germline, CDR1 NSHNY and CDR2 SYGAGN. V was cut by 0 bases and J by 0 bases, with 8 bases left in between. CDR3 loop: CASSDARGSQNTLYF. Incomplete CDR3 DNA: TGTGCCAGCAGTGATGCACGAGGTAGTCAAAAC.

This clone has only a few counts. Mouse germline and gene names are used. Read sequence stops 4 residues before the CDR3 end, and the germline J gene provides the missing end. At the DNA level, this CDR3 is encoded by other sequences in the same sample as well. The chain combines TRBV19 with TRBJ2-1; 8 bases match TRBD2. This CDR3 comprises 13 residues. V lost 8 bases and J lost 1; bases outside the gene matches: 2. CDR1 is FNHDT, CDR2 SITEND, per germline (reference sequence). This CDR3 reads CASRLGNYAEQFF. The CDR3 bases that were read are TGTGCCAGTCGACTGGGGAACTATGCT. Drawing the rest from reference TRBV19 and TRBJ2-1, the complete variable domain is GGIITQTPKFLIGQEGQKLTLKCQQNFNHDTMYWYRQDSGKGLRLIYYSITENDLQKGDLSEGYDASREKKSSFSLTVTSAQKNEMAVFLCASRLGNYAEQFFGPGTRLTVL.

This clone was observed a few times. Gene names and germline refer to mouse. The sequence runs out 3 residues before the end of the CDR3; the remainder is reconstructed from the germline J gene. V is TRBV19 and J is TRBJ1-6; D may be TRBD1 (6 bases). TRBJ1-6 falls under the ORF class, with uncertain function. V was cut by 5 bases and J by 4 bases, with 13 bases left in between. CDR1 and CDR2 from the germline V gene are FNHDT and SITEND (reference sequence). CDR3 length: 15 residues. The CDR3 sequence: CASRRPGQYNSPLYF. The part of the CDR3 DNA that was read is TGTGCCAGCAGGCGACCGGGACAATATAATTCGCCC.

This clone was seen a few times. The gene names given are mouse names. The CDR3 goes on 4 residues after the read ends, and that part is filled in from the germline J gene. Other nucleotide sequences in the sample specify the same CDR3. The genes are TRBV31 and TRBJ2-7; perhaps TRBD1 as D (5 bases). Germline V gene lookup returns CDR1 GKSSPN and CDR2 SITVG. The CDR3 extends over 12 amino acids. The DNA read from the CDR3 is TGTGCCTGGAGTCTAGAGGGGTAT. It specifies CAWSLEGY. The whole CDR3 region reads CAWSLEGYEQYF. Filled out from reference TRBV31 and TRBJ2-7, the complete variable domain reads AQTIHQWPVAEIKAVGSPLSLGCTIKGKSSPNLYWYWQATGGTLQQLFYSITVGQVESVVQLNLSASRPKDDQFILSTEKLLLSHSGFYLCAWSLEGYEQYFGPGTRLTVL.

This clone was observed a handful of times. The gene names given are mouse names. The read falls 4 residues short of the CDR3 end, and the missing part is taken from the germline J gene. V usage is TRBV1 and J usage is TRBJ1-1; 8 bases line up with TRBD1. Germline CDR1 and CDR2: NSQYPW and LRSPGD (reference sequence). The CDR3 runs 13 residues. The J segment lost 3 bases and the V segment lost 7 bases, leaving 4 bases of the junction unmatched. The CDR3 sequence: CTCKGQADTEVFF. CDR3 DNA (partial): TGCACCTGCAAGGGACAGGCGGACACA.

Points on this clone: Each gene name is a mouse one. The sequence runs out 4 residues before the end of the CDR3; the remainder is reconstructed from the germline J gene. The chain carries TRBV13-1 and TRBJ2-5; a weak D match, TRBD1 (5 bases). CDR1 and CDR2 from the germline V gene are NSHNY and SYGAGN. The ends were cut back, 5 bases at V and 0 bases at J, with 13 bases in the middle. The CDR3 loop spans 15 amino acids. The CDR3 loop is CASSHGQINQDTQYF. The part of the CDR3 DNA that was read is TGTGCCAGCAGCCACGGACAAATTAACCAAGAC.

Turning to this clone: Mouse gene names apply. The CDR3 is cut off 4 residues early in the read; its end comes from the germline J gene. The chain has TRBV31 and TRBJ2-3; D is possibly TRBD2 (5 bases). Deletions cut 2 bases from V and 4 bases from J, with 10 bases between. Germline loops: CDR1 GKSSPN, CDR2 SITVG. The CDR3 is 13 amino acids. Incomplete CDR3 DNA: TGTGCCTGGAGTTCAGGACTTTCAGAA. Its protein product is CAWSSGLSE. The whole CDR3 is CAWSSGLSETLYF.